A single sample is the source of the 18 T cell receptor beta chains below, sequenced in a study of regulatory T cells in long-lasting Graves disease. Stated time point: newly diagnosed GD, antithyroid drugs for less than 3 months. Isolated PBMC RNA provided the starting material for the TCR library. Arm-PCR with iRepertoire HTBI primers amplified the CDR3 regions for these TCR beta libraries. One entry per CDR3 protein, called by TCRdb with MiXCR from the multiplex PCR reads. Found here are 410,000 or so distinct CDR3 sequences, about 15% of them singletons; the top ten hold about a sixth. The same data also contributed to another study, on T cells in Graves' hyperthyroidism and ophthalmopathy.

Material: peripheral blood mononuclear cells (PBMCs), obtained at new diagnosis, from a patient treated with antithyroid drugs. The receptors derive from a young woman with Graves disease.

The CDR3 bases are TGTGCCAGCAGCCAAGGGACTAGCGGCTTACAAGAGACCCAGTACTTC. Encoded protein: CASSQGTSGLQETQYF. The chain carries TRBV9 and TRBJ2-5, with 11 bases fitting TRBD2. From germline, CDR1 is SGDLS and CDR2 YYNGEE. The CDR3 runs to 16 residues. The V and J ends lost 4 bases and 2 bases, in that order; junction bases with no gene match: 7. The complete variable domain, with remaining parts taken from reference TRBV9 and TRBJ2-5, reads DSGVTQTPKHLITATGQRVTLRCSPRSGDLSVYWYQQSLDQGLQFLIQYYNGEERAKGNILERFSAQQFPDLHSELNLSSLELGDSALYFCASSQGTSGLQETQYFGPGTRLLVL.

This clonotype was found many times. The chain uses TRBV6-1 and TRBJ2-7; D remains unclear. The CDR3 runs to 15 residues. The V gene lost 2 bases and the J gene lost 2 bases, with 13 bases spanning the gap. Germline V gives CDR1 MNHNS, CDR2 SASEGT. The CDR3: CASSETWQSPYEQYF. The CDR3 region has the DNA TGTGCCAGCAGTGAAACTTGGCAAAGCCCCTACGAGCAGTACTTC.

This clonotype appeared many times. The chain links TRBV3-1 to TRBJ2-3; D call uncertain. This CDR3 has 16 residues. V was shortened by 0 bases and J by 0 bases, with 10 bases between the two germline ends. In germline, CDR1 is LGHDT, CDR2 YNNKEL (reference sequence). CDR3 DNA: TGTGCCAGCAGCCAAGATCCACAGCACAGCACAGATACGCAGTATTTT. It specifies CASSQDPQHSTDTQYF.

The table lists this clonotype with a few counts. A read error may be the cause here, since a much bigger clone is one base away. The chain carries TRBV27 and TRBJ2-2, with no clear D. Germline values: CDR1 MNHEY, CDR2 SMNVEV (reference sequence). The CDR3 totals 12 residues. V was trimmed by 6 bases and J by 1 base, leaving 3 bases between them. The CDR3 DNA follows: TGTGCCAGCAGGCGGAACACCGGGGAGCTGTTTTTT. Translating it yields CASRRNTGELFF.

This chain connects TRBV4-1 to TRBJ2-3; D is possibly TRBD2 (5 bases). Germline CDR1 is MGHRA and CDR2 is YSYEKL. This CDR3 contains 17 residues. The V end was cut by 0 bases, the J end by 0 bases, with 13 bases between. In nucleotides, the CDR3 is TGCGCCAGCAGCCAAGAATGGCGGGCACCTAGCACAGATACGCAGTATTTT. This codes for CASSQEWRAPSTDTQYF.

This clonotype has a count of ten or more. This chain links TRBV28 with TRBJ1-5; D is possibly TRBD1 (5 bases). CDR1 and CDR2 from the germline V gene are MDHEN and SYDVKM. Trimming cost V 5 bases and J 4 bases, with 12 bases left between them. The CDR3 spans 14 residues. CDR3 coding DNA: TGTGCCAGCAGTCTTACAGAGGGGAATCAGCCCCAGCATTTT. Its protein product is CASSLTEGNQPQHF.

This chain connects TRBV11-3 to TRBJ2-2; D ambiguous. This CDR3 contains 13 residues. The germline V and J ends were trimmed by 4 bases and 4 bases, with 7 bases remaining between them. Germline values: CDR1 SGHNT, CDR2 YENEEA. CDR3 sequence reads: CASSYLITGELFF. CDR3 sequence (DNA): TGTGCCAGCAGCTATCTAATCACCGGGGAGCTGTTTTTT.

The rearrangement uses TRBV5-6 and TRBJ1-3; a weak D match, TRBD1 (5 bases). Trimming left V 3 bases short and J 0 bases short, with 10 bases between. CDR1 and CDR2 (germline): SGHDT, YYEEEE. The CDR3 is 15 amino acids. Here the CDR3 DNA reads TGTGCCAGCAGCTCACAGGTTCTCTCTGGAAACACCATATATTTT. This codes for CASSSQVLSGNTIYF. The variable domain in full, completed from reference TRBV5-6 and TRBJ1-3, reads DAGVTQSPTHLIKTRGQQVTLRCSPKSGHDTVSWYQQALGQGPQFIFQYYEEEERQRGNFPDRFSGHQFPNYSSELNVNALLLGDSALYLCASSSQVLSGNTIYFGEGSWLTVV.

V and J are TRBV2 and TRBJ2-7, with TRBD2 matching 14 bases. Germline loops: CDR1 SNHLY, CDR2 FYNNEI. The V segment lost 8 bases and the J segment 3 bases; nucleotides outside the gene matches: 3. The CDR3 has 14 residues. The CDR3 DNA reads TGTGCCAGCGAGGGACTAGCGGGAGTCTACGAGCAGTACTTC. Its protein product is CASEGLAGVYEQYF.

This clonotype was counted many times. In nucleotides, the CDR3 is TGTGCCAGCAGCATTCAAGCGTCTCCTAGACCCGGGGAGCTGTTTTTT. Protein product: CASSIQASPRPGELFF. The chain couples TRBV7-3 to TRBJ2-2, with no clear D. Between the trimmed V and J ends, which lost 5 bases and 6 bases, there was a span of 19 bases. Germline V lookup: CDR1 SGHTA, CDR2 FQGTGA. CDR3 length equals 16 residues.

The chain employs TRBV11-2 and TRBJ1-4, with TRBD1 matching over 7 bases. With V trimmed by 2 bases and J by 7 bases, 7 bases remained unmatched. The length of the CDR3 is 15 residues. In germline, CDR1 is SGHAT, CDR2 FQNNGV. Written as DNA, the CDR3 is TGTGCCAGCAGCTTAACCGACAGGGTTCGTGAAAAACTGTTTTTT. Its protein is CASSLTDRVREKLFF.

This clonotype was observed at least ten times. The chain recombines TRBV5-1 with TRBJ1-2; no clear D gene. The germline CDR1 and CDR2 sequences are SGHRS and YFSETQ. This CDR3 has 13 residues. Trimming removed 3 bases from V and 0 bases from J, with 6 bases in between. The CDR3 sequence is CASSWAANYGYTF. CDR3 in DNA: TGCGCCAGCAGCTGGGCAGCTAACTATGGCTACACCTTC. Full variable domain (rest looked up from reference TRBV5-1 and TRBJ1-2): KAGVTQTPRYLIKTRGQQVTLSCSPISGHRSVSWYQQTPGQGLQFLFEYFSETQRNKGNFPGRFSGRQFSNSRSEMNVSTLELGDSALYLCASSWAANYGYTFGSGTRLTVV.

The chain uses TRBV30 and TRBJ2-7, with D possibly matching TRBD2 (6 bases). Germline CDR1 and CDR2: GTSNPN and SVGIG (reference sequence). The CDR3 totals 11 residues. The CDR3 is CVSGGNYEQYF. CDR3 DNA sequence: TGTGTCTCTGGGGGGAACTACGAGCAGTACTTC.

This clonotype has a count of ten or more. This chain joins TRBV30 and TRBJ2-1, with D perhaps assigned TRBD1 or TRBD2 (5 bases each). Germline V lookup: CDR1 GTSNPN, CDR2 SVGIG (reference sequence). The CDR3 consists of 15 residues. V lost 0 bases and J lost 3, with 12 bases in between. The CDR3 bases are TGTGCCTGGAGTGTGGGGGACCCCAACTACAATGAGCAGTTCTTC. It specifies CAWSVGDPNYNEQFF.

This clonotype showed up many times. The chain recombines TRBV6-1 with TRBJ2-1; 8 positions match TRBD1. The CDR3 has 15 amino acids. V lost 4 bases, J lost 1 base, and 3 bases stayed unmatched. Per germline, CDR1 MNHNS and CDR2 SASEGT. The CDR3 DNA reads as TGTGCCAGCAGTGCCCGACAGGGGTCCTACAATGAGCAGTTCTTC. Its translation is CASSARQGSYNEQFF.

This clonotype occurred many times. This sequence joins TRBV5-6 and TRBJ1-1; D not certain. The length of the CDR3 is 15 residues. CDR1 and CDR2 (germline): SGHDT, YYEEEE. Deletions cut 0 bases from V and 0 bases from J, with 9 bases between. The CDR3 sequence: CASSLVGRMNTEAFF. The CDR3 region has the DNA TGTGCCAGCAGCTTGGTGGGCAGAATGAACACTGAAGCTTTCTTT.

Ten or more counts support this clonotype. The chain recombines TRBV29-1 with TRBJ1-1, with D possibly matching TRBD1 (6 bases). Germline-derived CDR1 and CDR2 are SQVTM and ANQGSEA. V dropped 7 bases and J dropped 4 bases, with 16 bases sitting between them. The CDR3 is 13 residues long. The CDR3: CSAETGEGTEAFF. DNA for the CDR3: TGCAGCGCTGAGACAGGCGAGGGCACTGAAGCTTTCTTT.

The chain combines TRBV19 with TRBJ1-5; 9 nucleotides agree with TRBD1. The CDR3 totals 16 residues. Germline V gene data show CDR1 as LNHDA and CDR2 as SQIVND (reference sequence). Trimming cost V 5 bases and J 5 bases; bases outside gene matches: 10. CDR3 sequence reads: CASSPRVGQGHQPQHF. CDR3 bases: TGTGCCAGTAGTCCCCGGGTGGGACAGGGTCATCAGCCCCAGCATTTT.